The T cell receptor (beta chain) under discussion was sequenced for a study of cytomegalovirus exposure and HLA in healthy donors. Points from the study as a whole: A later analysis found that most CMV-associated TCR beta chains appeared HLA-restricted. Follow-up analysis seemed to connect common viral pathogens with several of the most significant clusters identified.

With respect to this clone: Antigen: not known.

CDR1 is KGHSH, CDR2 LQKENI, per germline. V was pared by 3 bases and J by 6 bases, with 8 bases of the junction left unmatched. The CDR3 has 15 amino acids. The PCR ran on 60 Vbeta and 13 Jbeta primers. TCRdb's table, derived via immunoSEQ multiplex PCR, lists solely in-frame clones and lacks some. Found here are 150,000 to 200,000 clones, under 90% of them singletons; the top ten hold 4% to 6%. V is TRBV18 and J is TRBJ2-5; 9 nucleotides match TRBD1. The sample consisted of PBMCs. The sequence derives from a man younger than 30 in good health and CMV-seronegative. The CDR3 DNA follows: TGTGCCAGCTCACCCACAGGGGGCACGCAGAAGACCCAGTACTTC. Its protein product is CASSPTGGTQKTQYF.